The sequence of this T cell receptor beta chain was determined in a study of blood T cell repertoires in COVID-19. As for the study in general: Samples taken during acute and convalescent COVID-19 were collected in the United States, Italy and Spain. Sources were T cells, B-cell-depleted T cells, or PBMCs; the material itself was cDNA or gDNA.

Trimming removed 5 bases from V and 4 bases from J; junction bases left unmatched: 11. The CDR3 runs 16 residues. Germline V lookup: CDR1 LNHNV, CDR2 YYDKDF (reference sequence). In the study's own analysis: Amplification of reference gene primers was used by the study to estimate nucleated cell counts. Measured with immunoSEQ multiplex PCR; TCRdb has only the in-frame clones, and not every one. V and J calls and clone size are copied from that table; D and trimming were computed from the DNA. This table has tens of thousands of clones, about 76% appearing once. This rearrangement joins TRBV15 to TRBJ1-2; 9 positions agree with TRBD1. The TCR originated in a woman at least 80 years old with active or convalescent COVID-19. Material for sequencing was peripheral blood. CDR3 bases: TGTGCCACCAGCTCATCGAGACAGGGGGTTGGCTATGGCTACACCTTC. It translates to CATSSSRQGVGYGYTF.